Shown below are 3 T cell receptor beta chains from a single sample sequenced in a study of response to subunit inactivated influenza vaccine. TCRdb called the RT-PCR reads again in MiXCR, with one record for every CDR3 protein. The repertoire holds approximately 700,000 distinct CDR3 sequences, with around 16% as singletons. The source material was PBMCs from blood, sampled 11 to 12 days after vaccination. Receptor source: a man aged 50 to 59 who received an inactivated influenza vaccine.

The rearrangement links TRBV20-1 to TRBJ1-5; D remains ambiguous. V dropped 2 bases and J dropped 4 bases, with 12 bases sitting between them. Germline CDR1 reads DFQATT; CDR2 reads SNEGSKA (reference sequence). The CDR3 is 14 amino acids. CDR3 DNA: TGCAGTGCTAGACGGCCAGGTGTTAATCAGCCCCAGCATTTT. This encodes CSARRPGVNQPQHF.

The chain recombines TRBV5-1 with TRBJ2-1; 8 bases are shared with TRBD1. The CDR3 runs to 15 residues. After removal of 3 bases from V and 8 bases from J, the junction contained 10 bases not matched to a gene. In germline, CDR1 is SGHRS, CDR2 YFSETQ. The CDR3, as DNA: TGCGCCAGCAGCTGGACAGGGTCGGGGCCAGATGAGCAGTTCTTC. Protein product: CASSWTGSGPDEQFF.

This clonotype has just a few counts. V and J are TRBV5-1 and TRBJ2-7, with 7 bases lining up with TRBD2. Germline V lookup: CDR1 SGHRS, CDR2 YFSETQ. J gave up 5 bases and V 0 bases, and 8 bases lay outside the gene matches. The CDR3 loop spans 15 amino acids. This CDR3 is CASSLAMSGRDEQYF. Here the CDR3 DNA reads TGCGCCAGCAGCTTGGCCATGTCGGGGAGGGACGAGCAGTACTTC.